The rows below give T cell receptor beta chains drawn from one sample of a study of blood T cells in healthy people across ages. TCRdb recomputed calls from the 5' RACE reads with MiXCR, one row per CDR3 protein. Seen here are roughly 830,000 distinct CDR3 sequences, around 62% observed once, and the top ten hold about a quarter. The sample was blood. Receptors originate from a man aged 25-40 years in good health. CDR3s include the opening cysteine and the closing phenylalanine or tryptophan.

V gene	J gene	CDR3 protein
TRBV5-5	TRBJ2-7	CASSPAVVQLAGVSYEQYF
TRBV7-3	TRBJ2-1	CASSLAGGPRNEQFF
TRBV14	TRBJ1-2	CASSQGWSNYGYTF
TRBV7-2	TRBJ1-1	CASSLAGPTTEAFF
TRBV20-1	TRBJ2-1	CSASPLRYNEQFF
TRBV7-6	TRBJ2-7	CASSVEEGSYEQYF
TRBV20-1	TRBJ2-6	CSASRGSGANVLTF
TRBV6-2/TRBV6-3	TRBJ2-1	CASSKMSRLANEQFF
TRBV3-1	TRBJ2-2	CASRQKRLNGGGELFF
TRBV4-3	TRBJ2-7	CASSPSILGTYEQYF
TRBV6-5	TRBJ2-1	CASSRGRSTYNEQFF
TRBV6-5	-	CASRLAGAPYEQYF
TRBV4-3	TRBJ1-1	CASSQQTGALKETEAFF
TRBV6-2/TRBV6-3	TRBJ2-7	CASSYAPDSSSYEQYF
TRBV24-1	TRBJ2-1	CATSDARGPSYNEQFF
TRBV11-2	TRBJ2-1	CASSLDRWGASGGLSYNEQFF
TRBV7-9	TRBJ1-1	CASTPVRKAFF
TRBV12-3/TRBV12-4	TRBJ2-3	CASSDGPQGAVDTQYF
TRBV20-1	TRBJ2-1	CSALRGLAGDYNEQFF
TRBV5-6	TRBJ1-2	CASSWGGHGYTF
TRBV6-1	TRBJ2-5	CASSDEWTSGYQETQYF
TRBV9	TRBJ1-6	CASSVDRDDSPLHF
TRBV4-2	TRBJ2-3	CASSQGISGASTDTQYF
TRBV18	TRBJ2-5	CASSPFKEETQYF
TRBV12-3/TRBV12-4	TRBJ1-2	CASSSDRVLNYGYTF
TRBV15	TRBJ2-3	CATSRDERGISTDTQYF
TRBV12-3/TRBV12-4	TRBJ2-7	CASSLSDRVEDEQYF
TRBV12-3/TRBV12-4	TRBJ1-4	CASSLVGHGEKLFF
TRBV30	TRBJ1-2	CAWSVSSYGYTF
TRBV2	TRBJ2-7	CASSEKYGTGVLLEYF
TRBV10-3	TRBJ2-3	CAISELWGEDTQYF
TRBV12-3/TRBV12-4	TRBJ2-6	CASSPQQGSASGANVLTF
TRBV28	TRBJ2-7	CASSSSGTGGYEQYF
TRBV25-1	TRBJ1-4	CASPRDPNEKLFF
TRBV4-2	TRBJ2-5	CASSQERGQGNQETQYF
TRBV20-1	TRBJ2-7	CSASAVTYEQYF
TRBV4-2	TRBJ1-5	CASSQAGGKDQPQHF
TRBV29-1	TRBJ1-2	CSVEGWADYGYTF
TRBV28	TRBJ2-4	CASSRGGTGISNIQYF
TRBV12-3/TRBV12-4	-	CASSLVPGTGYPYEQYF
TRBV25-1	TRBJ1-1	CASRQETVEAFF
TRBV20-1	TRBJ2-3	CSATSGGAIRSDTQYF
TRBV7-9	TRBJ1-5	CASSLHNQPQHF
TRBV5-1	TRBJ1-4	CASSLERPGVEKLFF
TRBV3-1	TRBJ2-3	CASTAVGTDTQYF
TRBV9	TRBJ2-7	CASSVALFGGGTVNDEQYF
TRBV6-6	TRBJ2-3	CASSYSTSTDTQYF
TRBV20-1	TRBJ1-6	CSASPPGPDLGTLHF
TRBV29-1	TRBJ1-1	CSVKPGGETEAFF